The entry below gives a single TCR beta chain sequence along with its context. Its antigen is unknown. This beta chain is a stray read from a library made for alpha chains; its abundance is not meaningful. As for time point: sample taken at primary tumor resection. Samples came from 65 to 75 TRACERx patients with untreated early-stage lung cancer. There are 16 residues in the CDR3. V was shortened by 5 bases and J by 1 base, with 12 bases between the two germline ends. CDR1 and CDR2 (germline): MDHEN, SYDVKM. This entry is derived from a study of spatial heterogeneity in lung cancer. Notes on the study in general: Tracking of tumor mutation counts was seen in expanded intratumoral alpha and beta TCR counts.

Carried by each TCR cDNA molecule was a unique molecular identifier. MiXCR was run by TCRdb on the 5' RACE reads, yielding one entry per CDR3 protein. The sample lists approximately 18,000 distinct CDR3 sequences; roughly a tenth were seen once. Sample: lung tumor tissue, taken at surgery. The source is a female donor with early-stage non-small cell lung cancer. The J gene is TRBJ1-6, the V gene TRBV28; D might be TRBD1 (5 bases). DNA of the CDR3: TGTGCCAGCAGTATCCGGGGGAGGTCCTATAATTCACCCCTCCACTTT. Encoded protein: CASSIRGRSYNSPLHF.